The 20 T cell receptor beta chains listed next were all sequenced from one sample in a study of cytomegalovirus exposure and HLA in healthy donors. TCRdb's table, derived via immunoSEQ multiplex PCR, lists solely in-frame clones and lacks some. The sample lists 55,000 to 65,000 clones; about 88% were seen once. What was sequenced was PBMCs. The receptors were gathered from a young man in good health and CMV-seronegative.

Points on this clone: One end of the junction does not line up with germline, which may come from a read error. This chain joins TRBV7-2 and TRBJ1-5; 12 bases agree with TRBD1. The V gene's germline CDR1 is SGHTA and CDR2 FQGNSA. The CDR3 extends over 15 amino acids. DNA of the CDR3: TGTGCCAGCAGCCGGGGGACAGGGGGCAACCAGCCCCAGCATTTT. Translation: CASSRGTGGNQPQHF.

This clone has a handful of counts. The chain is built from TRBV6-4 and TRBJ2-6; maybe TRBD2 (5 bases). The germline V and J ends were trimmed by 3 bases and 4 bases, with 13 bases remaining between them. This CDR3 contains 16 residues. Germline values: CDR1 MRHNA, CDR2 SNTAGT. CDR3 coding DNA: TGTGCCAGCAGTGAGGGAACGGGAAGGGGGGCCAACGTCCTGACTTTC. Translating gives CASSEGTGRGANVLTF.

The V call is TRBV28, the J call TRBJ2-1; TRBD1 might be the D (6 bases). Germline V lookup: CDR1 MDHEN, CDR2 SYDVKM. CDR3 length equals 15 residues. Deletions cut 3 bases from V and 2 bases from J, with 11 bases between. For the CDR3, the DNA is TGTGCCAGCAGTTTGGGCCCAGGGGCCTACAATGAGCAGTTCTTC. It codes for CASSLGPGAYNEQFF.

The V call is TRBV30, the J call TRBJ1-1; the match to TRBD1 covers 7 bases. Germline values: CDR1 GTSNPN, CDR2 SVGIG (reference sequence). The V and J ends lost 5 bases and 9 bases, in that order; junction bases with no gene match: 6. The CDR3 extends over 11 amino acids. The CDR3 sequence is CAWAGTAKAFF. CDR3 nucleotide sequence: TGTGCCTGGGCCGGGACAGCTAAAGCTTTCTTT.

J is TRBJ2-7 and V is TRBV9, with TRBD2 identical over 8 bases. This CDR3 has 15 residues. After removal of 3 bases from V and 3 bases from J, the junction contained 8 bases not matched to a gene. Germline lookup yields CDR1 SGDLS and CDR2 YYNGEE. CDR3 DNA: TGTGCCAGCAGCGCAGACGGACTAGCCGGCTACGAGCAGTACTTC. Protein product: CASSADGLAGYEQYF.

This chain connects TRBV10-3 to TRBJ2-2; D gene ambiguous. Per germline, CDR1 ENHRY and CDR2 SYGVKD. Trimming removed 7 bases at V and 3 bases at J, with 12 bases between. The CDR3 sequence is 14 residues long. The chain's CDR3 is CAITNAGYTGELFF. DNA for the CDR3: TGTGCCATCACCAACGCCGGTTACACCGGGGAGCTGTTTTTT.

Note on this clone: The junction differs from germline at one of its ends, possibly a read error. The chain uses TRBV7-7 and TRBJ2-1, with 12 bases identical to TRBD2. This CDR3 has 15 amino acids. CDR1 and CDR2 from the germline V gene are SSHAT and FNYEAQ (reference sequence). CDR3 DNA sequence: TGTGCTAGCAGCTGCCACCCTAGCGGGAGGGCTAAGGGATTCTTC. Its translation is CASSCHPSGRAKGFF.

The chain combines TRBV4-1 with TRBJ2-1; 8 bases map to TRBD2. After removal of 0 bases from V and 4 bases from J, the junction contained 8 bases not matched to a gene. The CDR3 is 17 residues long. Germline CDR1 is MGHRA and CDR2 is YSYEKL. Written as DNA, the CDR3 is TGCGCCAGCAGCCAAGATCGTGAACTAGCGGCATACAATGAGCAGTTCTTC. It yields the protein CASSQDRELAAYNEQFF.

The chain is built from TRBV13 and TRBJ2-1, with D unclear. The CDR3 spans 15 residues. Deletions cut 2 bases from V and 0 bases from J, with 8 bases between. Germline assignment: CDR1 PRHDT and CDR2 FYEKMQ (reference sequence). The chain's CDR3 is CASSLWSYSYNEQFF. Written as DNA, the CDR3 is TGTGCCAGCAGCTTATGGAGCTACTCCTACAATGAGCAGTTCTTC. The full variable domain, in which reference TRBV13 and TRBJ2-1 provide the parts outside the CDR3, is AAGVIQSPRHLIKEKRETATLKCYPIPRHDTVYWYQQGPGQDPQFLISFYEKMQSDKGSIPDRFSAQQFSDYHSELNMSSLELGDSALYFCASSLWSYSYNEQFFGPGTRLTVL.

The CDR3 loop is CASSQVEAFF. CDR3 sequence (DNA): TGTGCCAGCAGTCAGGTTGAAGCTTTCTTT. V is TRBV6-6 and J is TRBJ1-1; the D is unclear. The CDR3 loop spans 10 amino acids. V gave up 5 bases and J gave up 7 bases, with 5 bases separating them. Germline loops: CDR1 MNHNY, CDR2 SVGAGI (reference sequence).

This clone was seen once. This chain links TRBV9 with TRBJ2-3, with D possibly matching TRBD2 (6 bases). V was pared by 4 bases and J by 6 bases, with 18 bases between. This CDR3 has 15 residues. The germline V gene encodes CDR1 SGDLS and CDR2 YYNGEE. This CDR3 is CASSPGLIKEDTQYF. CDR3 nucleotides: TGTGCCAGCAGCCCGGGACTTATCAAAGAGGATACGCAGTATTTT.

V is TRBV18 and J is TRBJ2-3, with D maybe TRBD2 (5 bases). The V gene lost 6 bases and the J gene lost 7 bases, with 20 bases spanning the gap. The germline V gene encodes CDR1 KGHSH and CDR2 LQKENI. The CDR3 sequence is 15 residues long. The CDR3 coding sequence is TGTGCCAGCTCGCAGGAGGCCGCAGGTCCATATACGCAGTATTTT. This translates into CASSQEAAGPYTQYF.

In this sample, this clone turned up once. V gene TRBV28 combines with J gene TRBJ2-7; 9 nucleotides match TRBD1. Germline CDR1 MDHEN, CDR2 SYDVKM. Trimming took 3 bases from V and 5 from J; bases not matched to a gene: 5. The CDR3 loop spans 14 amino acids. This CDR3 is CASSFLDRGNEQYF. The CDR3 region has the DNA TGTGCCAGCAGTTTTCTGGACAGGGGCAACGAGCAGTACTTC.

There are a few counts of this clone. The chain is built from TRBV5-8 and TRBJ1-4; D not resolved. Trimming left V 5 bases short and J 3 bases short, with 11 bases between. This CDR3 has 14 amino acids. Per the germline V gene, CDR1 is SGHTS and CDR2 is YDEGEE. CDR3 sequence (DNA): TGTGCCAGCAGACACAGCCGAGCTAATGAAAAACTGTTTTTT. Its protein product is CASRHSRANEKLFF.

In its sample, this clone was seen once. The rearrangement uses TRBV6-1 and TRBJ1-5, with D unclear. V shed 5 bases and J shed 0 bases, with 8 bases lying between them. The CDR3 totals 14 residues. Germline values: CDR1 MNHNS, CDR2 SASEGT. As DNA, the CDR3 is TGTGCCAGCAGTATTGACAATAGCAATCAGCCCCAGCATTTT. This codes for CASSIDNSNQPQHF.

The rearrangement links TRBV21-1 to TRBJ2-7; the D segment call TRBD1 is taken from the table without a DNA check. TRBV21-1 constitutes a pseudogene. The CDR3 is 16 amino acids. The CDR3 region is CASSNVGPETRYEQYF. The CDR3 DNA sequence: TGTGCCAGCAGCAACGTGGGGCCCGAAACCCGTTACGAGCAGTACTTC.

V gene TRBV28 combines with J gene TRBJ2-1; D is uncertain. The CDR3 spans 14 residues. CDR1 and CDR2 (germline): MDHEN, SYDVKM. Trimming shortened V by 1 base and J by 5 bases, and 9 bases separated the two germline ends. In DNA, the CDR3 is TGTGCCAGCAGTTTATATCGCGGAAACAATGAGCAGTTCTTC. As protein: CASSLYRGNNEQFF.

The genes are TRBV11-3 and TRBJ2-1, with 11 bases aligning to TRBD2. The V gene end was trimmed by 5 bases and the J gene end by 6 bases; junction bases not matched to a gene: 6. The CDR3 has 15 amino acids. Per the germline V gene, CDR1 is SGHNT and CDR2 is YENEEA. The CDR3 sequence: CASSLLGLAGNEQFF. The CDR3 DNA reads TGTGCCAGCAGCCTCCTAGGACTAGCGGGCAATGAGCAGTTCTTC.

V gene TRBV5-1 combines with J gene TRBJ1-1, with 8 bases fitting TRBD1. Trimming removed 2 bases from V and 6 bases from J; junction bases left unmatched: 3. The CDR3 spans 13 residues. Germline lookup yields CDR1 SGHRS and CDR2 YFSETQ. This CDR3 reads CASSFGQGPEAFF. CDR3 in DNA: TGCGCCAGCAGCTTTGGACAGGGCCCTGAAGCTTTCTTT.

This sequence joins TRBV11-2 and TRBJ2-5; D may be TRBD2 (5 bases). Germline-derived CDR1 and CDR2 are SGHAT and FQNNGV. V lost 1 base and J 5 bases, leaving 11 bases between the germline ends. The CDR3 runs to 14 residues. The CDR3: CASSLVGGRETQYF. CDR3 bases: TGTGCCAGCAGCTTAGTAGGCGGGCGGGAGACCCAGTACTTC. The whole variable domain, remainder taken from reference TRBV11-2 and TRBJ2-5, is EAGVAQSPRYKIIEKRQSVAFWCNPISGHATLYWYQQILGQGPKLLIQFQNNGVVDDSQLPKDRFSAERLKGVDSTLKIQPAKLEDSAVYLCASSLVGGRETQYFGPGTRLLVL.